This T cell receptor (beta chain) stems from a study of cytomegalovirus exposure and HLA in healthy donors. Healthy bone marrow donors supplied every sample. The CDR3 has 13 amino acids. Germline-derived CDR1 and CDR2 are SGHTA and FQGNSA. V was pared by 3 bases and J by 1 base, with 6 bases between. In the case of this clone: Antigen specificity is unknown.

PCR primers comprised 60 Vbeta and 13 Jbeta primers. TCRdb keeps only in-frame clones here, not all; method: immunoSEQ multiplex PCR. Of roughly 66,000 clones in the sample, about four fifths were seen once. Points from the study as a whole: In a later analysis, donors in an Asian-associated ancestry cluster reportedly had fewer N-insertions in productive TCRs than the cohort mean. The authors listed 164 TCR beta chains as cytomegalovirus-associated. Cytomegalovirus status, reportedly, was diagnosed with high specificity and sensitivity by the classifier.

The chain joins TRBV7-2 to TRBJ1-2; D remains ambiguous. The sample comprised PBMCs. This sequence originates from a man between 18 and 29 years old in good health and CMV-seropositive. The CDR3 protein is CASSFDINYGYTF. As DNA, the CDR3 is TGTGCCAGCAGCTTTGACATTAACTATGGCTACACCTTC.